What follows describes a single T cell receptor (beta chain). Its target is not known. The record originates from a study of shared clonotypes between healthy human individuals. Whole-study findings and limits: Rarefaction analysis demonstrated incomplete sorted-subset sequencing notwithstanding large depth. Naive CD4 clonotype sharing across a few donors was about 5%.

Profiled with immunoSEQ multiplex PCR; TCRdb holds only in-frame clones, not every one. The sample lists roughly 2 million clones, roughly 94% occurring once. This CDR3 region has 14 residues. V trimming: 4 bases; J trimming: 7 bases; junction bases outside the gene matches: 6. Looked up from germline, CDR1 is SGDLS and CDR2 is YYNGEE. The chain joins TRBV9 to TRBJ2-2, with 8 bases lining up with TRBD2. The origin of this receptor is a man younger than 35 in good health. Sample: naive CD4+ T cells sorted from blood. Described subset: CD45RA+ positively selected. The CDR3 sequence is CASSFLSGGGELFF. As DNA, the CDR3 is TGTGCCAGCAGCTTCCTCAGCGGGGGCGGGGAGCTGTTTTTT.